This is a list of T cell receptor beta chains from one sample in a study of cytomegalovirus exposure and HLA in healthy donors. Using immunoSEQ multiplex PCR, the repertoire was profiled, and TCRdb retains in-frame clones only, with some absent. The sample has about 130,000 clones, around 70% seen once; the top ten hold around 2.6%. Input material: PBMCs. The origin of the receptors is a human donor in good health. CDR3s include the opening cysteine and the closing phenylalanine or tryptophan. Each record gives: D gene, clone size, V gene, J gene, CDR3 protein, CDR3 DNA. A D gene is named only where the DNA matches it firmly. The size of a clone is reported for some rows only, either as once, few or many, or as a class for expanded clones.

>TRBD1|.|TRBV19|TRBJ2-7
CASSLGQGVEQYF
TGTGCCAGTAGTCTCGGACAGGGGGTCGAGCAGTACTTC
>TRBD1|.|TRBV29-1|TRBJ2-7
CSGGQGPSYEQYF
TGCAGCGGGGGACAGGGGCCCTCCTACGAGCAGTACTTC
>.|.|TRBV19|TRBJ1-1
CASSIENRMNTEAFF
TGTGCCAGTAGTATAGAAAACAGGATGAACACTGAAGCTTTCTTT
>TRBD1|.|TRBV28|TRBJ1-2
CASSYPTGDGGYTF
TGTGCCAGCAGTTACCCGACAGGGGACGGTGGCTACACCTTC
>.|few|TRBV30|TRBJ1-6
CATRGSSSYNSPLHF
TGTGCCACGCGAGGGTCAAGCTCCTATAATTCACCCCTCCACTTT
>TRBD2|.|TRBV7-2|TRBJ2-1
CASSLASSGRYNEQFF
TGTGCCAGCAGCTTAGCGTCTAGCGGGAGATACAATGAGCAGTTCTTC
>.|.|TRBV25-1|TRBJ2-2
CASSHVTGTGELFF
TGTGCCAGCAGTCATGTAACAGGGACCGGGGAGCTGTTTTTT
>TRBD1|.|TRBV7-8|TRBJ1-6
CASSLDPGTGFPSGNSPLHF
TGTGCCAGCAGCTTAGATCCCGGGACAGGGTTCCCCTCGGGGAATTCACCCCTCCACTTT
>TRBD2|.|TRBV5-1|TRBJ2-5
CAGRLTGGQQETQYF
TGCGCCGGTCGCCTGACGGGGGGTCAGCAAGAGACCCAGTACTTC
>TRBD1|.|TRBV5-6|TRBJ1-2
CASSMPDREIGYTF
TGTGCCAGCAGCATGCCGGACAGGGAAATTGGCTACACCTTC
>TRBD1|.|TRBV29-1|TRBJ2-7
CSVAPREGGWSYEQYF
TGCAGCGTTGCTCCCAGGGAAGGGGGCTGGTCGTACGAGCAGTACTTC
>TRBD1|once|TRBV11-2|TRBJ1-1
CASSPLQGAGNTEAFF
TGTGCCAGCAGCCCCCTACAGGGGGCGGGGAACACTGAAGCTTTCTTT
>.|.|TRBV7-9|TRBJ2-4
CASSLYQGAKNIQYF
TGTGCCAGCAGCTTATACCAGGGGGCCAAAAACATTCAGTACTTC
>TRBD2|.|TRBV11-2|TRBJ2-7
CASSSERGQSYEQYF
TGTGCCAGCAGCTCGGAGCGGGGGCAGTCCTACGAGCAGTACTTC
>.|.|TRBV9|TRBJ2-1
CASSVDLASSYNEQFF
TGTGCCAGCAGCGTAGATCTGGCAAGCTCCTACAATGAGCAGTTCTTC
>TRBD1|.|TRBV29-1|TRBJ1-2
CSVEVTGAKLYGYTF
TGCAGCGTTGAAGTCACAGGGGCCAAACTCTATGGCTACACCTTC
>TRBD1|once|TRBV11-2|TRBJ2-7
CASSPIARQGGYEQYF
TGTGCCAGCAGCCCAATAGCCCGACAGGGGGGGTACGAGCAGTACTTC
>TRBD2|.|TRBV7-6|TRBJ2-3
CASSSGQRGVLDTQYF
TGTGCCAGCAGTTCAGGCCAGCGGGGGGTCTTGGATACGCAGTATTTT
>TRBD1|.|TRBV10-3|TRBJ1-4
CAISIYRGTNEKLFF
TGTGCCATCAGTATCTACAGGGGGACTAATGAAAAACTGTTTTTT
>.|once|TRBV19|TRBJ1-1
CASSIAGVDTEAFF
TGTGCCAGTAGTATAGCGGGGGTGGACACTGAAGCTTTCTTT
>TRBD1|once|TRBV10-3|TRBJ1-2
CAINLPGQTSGGGYTF
TGTGCCATCAACTTACCGGGACAGACGTCTGGTGGTGGCTACACCTTC
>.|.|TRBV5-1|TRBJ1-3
CASSLDSGDTIYF
TGCGCCAGCAGCTTGGATTCAGGTGACACCATATATTTT
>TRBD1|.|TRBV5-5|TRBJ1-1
CASSSDRAAFF
TGTGCCAGCAGCTCGGACAGGGCAGCTTTCTTT
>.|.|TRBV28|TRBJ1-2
CASREVGYGYTF
TGTGCCAGCAGGGAGGTGGGCTATGGCTACACCTTC
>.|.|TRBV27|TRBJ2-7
CASSPSEGLPYEQYF
TGTGCCAGCAGCCCCTCGGAGGGGCTTCCCTACGAGCAGTACTTC
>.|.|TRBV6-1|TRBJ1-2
CASTPSGQSGYTF
TGTGCCAGCACACCTTCAGGACAGTCTGGCTACACCTTC
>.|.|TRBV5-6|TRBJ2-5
CASSLGLPRETQYF
TGTGCCAGCAGCTTAGGCCTCCCGAGGGAGACCCAGTACTTC
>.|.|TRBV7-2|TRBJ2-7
CASSTWGPYEQYF
TGTGCCAGCAGCACCTGGGGGCCGTACGAGCAGTACTTC
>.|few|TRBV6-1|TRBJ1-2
CATRTANYGYTF
TGTGCCACCAGGACAGCTAACTATGGCTACACCTTC
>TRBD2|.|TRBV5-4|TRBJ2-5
CASSRGLERETQYF
TGTGCCAGCAGCAGGGGACTAGAGCGGGAGACCCAGTACTTC
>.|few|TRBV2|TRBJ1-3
CASSEGVAIYF
TGTGCCAGCAGCGAGGGGGTAGCCATATATTTT
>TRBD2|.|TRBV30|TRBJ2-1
CAWRIAGGLEQFF
TGTGCCTGGAGGATAGCGGGGGGTCTTGAGCAGTTCTTC
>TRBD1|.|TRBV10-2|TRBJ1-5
CASSVSGGMQPQHF
TGCGCCAGCAGTGTTTCAGGGGGCATGCAGCCCCAGCATTTT
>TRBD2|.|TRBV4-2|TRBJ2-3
CASSQVPSGGGDTQYF
TGTGCCAGCAGCCAAGTTCCTAGCGGGGGGGGAGATACGCAGTATTTT
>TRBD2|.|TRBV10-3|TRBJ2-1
CAISETSGGDNEQFF
TGTGCCATCAGTGAGACTAGCGGGGGTGACAATGAGCAGTTCTTC
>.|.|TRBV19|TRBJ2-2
CASSIGGGLNTGELFF
TGTGCCAGTAGTATAGGAGGAGGCCTAAACACCGGGGAGCTGTTTTTT
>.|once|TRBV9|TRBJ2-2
CASTSDTGELFF
TGTGCCAGCACCTCCGACACCGGGGAGCTGTTTTTT
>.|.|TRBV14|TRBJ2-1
CASSQVAAYNEQFF
TGTGCCAGCAGCCAAGTAGCGGCTTACAATGAGCAGTTCTTC
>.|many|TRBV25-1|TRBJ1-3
CASSRSGNTIYF
TGTGCCAGCAGCCGCTCTGGAAACACCATATATTTT
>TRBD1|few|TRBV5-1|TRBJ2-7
CASKGDREYEQYF
TGCGCCAGCAAGGGGGACAGGGAGTACGAGCAGTACTTC
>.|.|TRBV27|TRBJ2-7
CASSLSPGSYEQYF
TGTGCCAGCAGTTTATCCCCAGGGTCTTACGAGCAGTACTTC
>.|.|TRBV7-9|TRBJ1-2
CARIRREDYGYTF
TGTGCCAGGATCCGGAGAGAAGACTATGGCTACACCTTC
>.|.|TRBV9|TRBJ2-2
CASSVGTAFGHTGELFF
TGTGCCAGCAGCGTAGGAACCGCCTTTGGGCACACCGGGGAGCTGTTTTTT
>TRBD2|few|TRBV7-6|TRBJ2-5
CASSQTSGRVQETQYF
TGTGCCAGCAGCCAAACTAGCGGGAGGGTCCAAGAGACCCAGTACTTC
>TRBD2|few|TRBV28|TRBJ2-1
CATLAGFLSYNEQFF
TGTGCCACATTAGCGGGATTCCTCTCCTACAATGAGCAGTTCTTC
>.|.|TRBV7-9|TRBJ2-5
CASSPDQETQYF
TGTGCCAGCAGCCCAGACCAAGAGACCCAGTACTTC
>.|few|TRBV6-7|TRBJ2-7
CASRGGTYEQYF
TGTGCCAGCAGGGGGGGTACTTACGAGCAGTACTTC
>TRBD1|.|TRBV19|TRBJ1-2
CATQTGGGYGYTF
TGTGCCACCCAGACAGGGGGGGGCTATGGCTACACCTTC